The 6 T cell receptor beta chains below all came from one sample that was sequenced in a study of blood T cell repertoires in COVID-19. The table came from immunoSEQ multiplex PCR; TCRdb's copy has only in-frame clones and leaves some out. The sample has about 220,000 clones, 80% to 90% seen once. Sample: PBMCs or T cells enriched from blood (not recorded which). The receptor source for this set is a woman aged 40 to 50 with acute COVID-19.

About this clone: This same CDR3 is encoded by further DNA sequences in the sample. V is TRBV27 and J is TRBJ1-5; TRBD1 might be the D (5 bases). Trimming pared 3 bases from V and 0 bases from J, leaving 6 bases between. Germline lookup yields CDR1 MNHEY and CDR2 SMNVEV (reference sequence). The CDR3 spans 14 residues. Here the CDR3 reads CASSFQGSNQPQHF. The DNA for the CDR3 is TGTGCCAGCAGTTTCCAGGGTAGCAATCAGCCCCAGCATTTT.

J is TRBJ1-2 and V is TRBV2, with unresolved D. In germline, CDR1 is SNHLY, CDR2 FYNNEI. This CDR3 has 12 amino acids. The V gene lost 7 bases and the J gene lost 0 bases, with 6 bases spanning the gap. The CDR3 reads CASMASNYGYTF. The CDR3 region has the DNA TGTGCCAGCATGGCATCTAACTATGGCTACACCTTC.

V is TRBV7-9 and J is TRBJ2-2; 9 bases fit TRBD1. In germline, CDR1 is SEHNR, CDR2 FQNEAQ (reference sequence). The CDR3 runs to 16 residues. The ends lost 5 bases at V and 7 bases at J; junction bases unmatched: 11. Here the CDR3 DNA reads TGTGCCAGCAGCGCGGACAGGGGTGTTGTCCGCGGGGAGCTGTTTTTT. This translates into CASSADRGVVRGELFF.

The V gene is TRBV5-1, the J gene TRBJ1-2; 9 bases match TRBD1. The V and J ends lost 6 bases and 5 bases, in that order; junction bases with no gene match: 5. Germline V CDR1 and CDR2: SGHRS, YFSETQ. This CDR3 has 13 amino acids. The CDR3 nucleotides are TGCGCCAGCAAGGACAGGGGAGGGTATGGCTACACCTTC. It yields the protein CASKDRGGYGYTF.

The rearrangement joins TRBV2 to TRBJ1-1; tentatively, D is TRBD1 (5 bases). This CDR3 region has 15 residues. CDR1 is SNHLY, CDR2 FYNNEI, per germline. The V end was cut by 7 bases, the J end by 1 base, with 16 bases between. CDR3 DNA: TGTGCCAGCATTATGGACGGGGGAGGGAACACTGAAGCTTTCTTT. It is translated as CASIMDGGGNTEAFF.

In its sample, this clone was seen a few times. The chain couples TRBV3-1 (or the pseudogene TRBV3-2) to TRBJ2-2; 8 nucleotides align to TRBD1. The V and J ends lost 0 bases and 4 bases, in that order; junction bases with no gene match: 4. The CDR3 is made up of 16 amino acids. Looked up from germline, CDR1 is LGHDT and CDR2 is YNNKEL (reference sequence). The CDR3 protein is CASSQDDRGVTGELFF. Here the CDR3 DNA reads TGTGCCAGCAGCCAAGACGACAGGGGAGTCACCGGGGAGCTGTTTTTT.